Each of the 32 T cell receptor beta chains below was sequenced from the same sample in a study of CD8 T cells in Susac syndrome. RNA totalling about 0.45 to 1 ug underwent reverse transcription with random hexamers. MiXCR was run by TCRdb on the immunoSEQ multiplex PCR reads, yielding one entry per CDR3 protein. The top ten clones hold approximately 0.11% of a sample with about 400,000 distinct CDR3 sequences, approximately 89% of them seen once. The sample was CD8+ T cells from PBMCs. The receptors were sampled from a human donor with multiple sclerosis.

The chain couples TRBV7-8 to TRBJ2-5, with 8 bases aligning to TRBD1. The germline V gene encodes CDR1 SGHVS and CDR2 FQNEAQ. The CDR3 spans 15 residues. V shed 5 bases, J shed 4 bases, and the junction held 9 bases outside the gene matches. CDR3 in DNA: TGTGCCAGCAGCCCCCTACCCGACAGGGGAGAGACCCAGTACTTC. Protein: CASSPLPDRGETQYF.

This clonotype was detected a few times. V gene TRBV13 combines with J gene TRBJ2-1; 7 nucleotides align to TRBD1. The CDR3 consists of 15 residues. J was trimmed by 4 bases and V by 5 bases; bases with no gene match: 8. Germline CDR1 is PRHDT and CDR2 is FYEKMQ (reference sequence). For the CDR3, the DNA is TGTGCCAGCAGCCTAATGGACAGGCCTTACAATGAGCAGTTCTTC. Its translation: CASSLMDRPYNEQFF. The full variable domain, its missing parts supplied by reference TRBV13 and TRBJ2-1, is AAGVIQSPRHLIKEKRETATLKCYPIPRHDTVYWYQQGPGQDPQFLISFYEKMQSDKGSIPDRFSAQQFSDYHSELNMSSLELGDSALYFCASSLMDRPYNEQFFGPGTRLTVL.

Only a few counts were recorded for this clonotype. The chain combines TRBV27 with TRBJ1-4; perhaps TRBD1 as D (6 bases). This CDR3 is 15 amino acids long. With 6 bases removed from V and 3 bases from J, the gap between germline ends came to 14 bases. Germline assignment: CDR1 MNHEY and CDR2 SMNVEV (reference sequence). The CDR3 sequence is CASRPGGGPNEKLFF. Here the CDR3 DNA reads TGTGCCAGCAGGCCTGGGGGGGGGCCTAATGAAAAACTGTTTTTT.

This sequence joins TRBV6-6 and TRBJ2-7, with no clear D. Trimming left V 0 bases short and J 4 bases short, with 10 bases between. Germline V CDR1 and CDR2: MNHNY, SVGAGI (reference sequence). The CDR3 totals 14 residues. The CDR3 DNA reads TGTGCCAGCAGTTACTCCTTGACTCGTTACGAGCAGTACTTC. This codes for CASSYSLTRYEQYF.

V is TRBV7-9 and J is TRBJ1-1; weak D call: TRBD1 (5 bases). Trimming shortened V by 8 bases and J by 6 bases, and 13 bases separated the two germline ends. The CDR3 is made up of 12 amino acids. From germline, CDR1 is SEHNR and CDR2 FQNEAQ (reference sequence). CDR3 DNA: TGTGCCAGCCAACCAGGGAGCCCTGAAGCTTTCTTT. Amino acids: CASQPGSPEAFF.

The genes are TRBV27 and TRBJ2-1; 9 bases are shared with TRBD2. CDR3 length equals 15 residues. V shed 8 bases, J shed 7 bases, and the junction held 12 bases outside the gene matches. Germline V lookup: CDR1 MNHEY, CDR2 SMNVEV (reference sequence). The CDR3 reads CASFSDAGGNNEQFF. CDR3 sequence (DNA): TGTGCCAGCTTCTCGGATGCGGGAGGGAATAATGAGCAGTTCTTC.

The CDR3: CASSQSFRGNEAFF. CDR3 nucleotide sequence: TGCGCCAGCAGTCAATCATTCAGGGGGAATGAAGCTTTCTTT. The genes are TRBV23-1 and TRBJ1-1; 7 positions agree with TRBD1. TRBV23-1 counts as an open reading frame of uncertain function. The CDR3 is 14 residues long. V lost 0 bases and J lost 7; bases outside the gene matches: 5.

This chain uses TRBV2 with TRBJ1-5, with D uncertain. Trimming shortened V by 0 bases and J by 4 bases, and 10 bases separated the two germline ends. Germline CDR1 is SNHLY and CDR2 is FYNNEI. The CDR3 is made up of 15 amino acids. The CDR3 is CASSEAETQNQPQHF. CDR3 DNA: TGTGCCAGCAGTGAAGCGGAAACACAGAATCAGCCCCAGCATTTT.

The chain couples TRBV2 to TRBJ2-2; unclear D gene. The V gene's germline CDR1 is SNHLY and CDR2 FYNNEI. The CDR3 totals 12 residues. The V gene lost 8 bases and the J gene lost 1 base, with 5 bases spanning the gap. The CDR3 bases are TGTGCCAGCTTGGGGAACACCGGGGAGCTGTTTTTT. It codes for CASLGNTGELFF.

The V and J genes are TRBV7-9 and TRBJ2-7; TRBD1 might be the D (5 bases). The CDR3 has 14 residues. The V end was cut by 5 bases, the J end by 3 bases, with 14 bases between. Per the germline V gene, CDR1 is SEHNR and CDR2 is FQNEAQ (reference sequence). In nucleotides, the CDR3 is TGTGCCAGCAGCGACGGACACAGACTCTACGAGCAGTACTTC. Encoded protein: CASSDGHRLYEQYF.

The chain links TRBV6-5 to TRBJ2-1; D not resolved. CDR1 is MNHEY, CDR2 SVGAGI, per germline. Trimming removed 0 bases from V and 6 bases from J, with 6 bases in between. The CDR3 runs to 13 residues. The CDR3 DNA reads as TGTGCCAGCAGTTACTCGACTGTCAATGAGCAGTTCTTC. Translation: CASSYSTVNEQFF.

The chain links TRBV12-3 or TRBV12-4 to TRBJ2-3; unclear D gene. The CDR3 runs to 11 residues. V dropped 6 bases and J dropped 5 bases, with 6 bases sitting between them. The CDR3, as DNA: TGTGCCAGCAGGTTGGGAGATACGCAGTATTTT. The encoded protein is CASRLGDTQYF.

The CDR3 sequence: CASSQGSENTEAFF. Written as DNA, the CDR3 is TGCGCCAGCAGCCAAGGATCGGAGAACACTGAAGCTTTCTTT. This chain uses TRBV4-1 with TRBJ1-1; D gene ambiguous. Trimming shortened V by 1 base and J by 1 base, and 7 bases separated the two germline ends. Per the germline V gene, CDR1 is MGHRA and CDR2 is YSYEKL. The CDR3 is 14 residues long.

V usage is TRBV7-3 and J usage is TRBJ2-2; D is uncertain. V was pared by 1 base and J by 7 bases, with 7 bases between. The CDR3 is 13 residues long. Per the germline V gene, CDR1 is SGHTA and CDR2 is FQGTGA. This CDR3 reads CASSLMNGGELFF. DNA of the CDR3: TGTGCCAGCAGCTTAATGAATGGCGGGGAGCTGTTTTTT.

This clonotype was recorded once. This chain joins TRBV4-2 and TRBJ2-7; 13 nucleotides line up with TRBD2. CDR1 and CDR2 (germline): LGHNA, YNFKEQ. Trimming removed 5 bases from V and 4 bases from J; junction bases left unmatched: 8. The CDR3 totals 16 residues. CDR3 sequence reads: CASSSGTSGTFYEQYF. CDR3 bases: TGTGCCAGCAGCTCCGGGACTAGCGGGACTTTTTACGAGCAGTACTTC.

V and J are TRBV20-1 and TRBJ2-2; TRBD2 matches 10 bases. Looked up from germline, CDR1 is DFQATT and CDR2 is SNEGSKA (reference sequence). V was pared by 3 bases and J by 9 bases, with 10 bases of the junction left unmatched. CDR3 length: 15 amino acids. CDR3 bases: TGCAGTGCTAGGGATCCAGCGGGAGGGCCTAGGGAGCTGTTTTTT. Protein sequence: CSARDPAGGPRELFF.

The chain combines TRBV20-1 with TRBJ2-3; D gene ambiguous. Per the germline V gene, CDR1 is DFQATT and CDR2 is SNEGSKA (reference sequence). V was trimmed by 5 bases and J by 3 bases, leaving 3 bases between them. This CDR3 comprises 10 residues. CDR3 nucleotides: TGCAGTGCTCTGACAGATACGCAGTATTTT. This encodes CSALTDTQYF.

This rearrangement joins TRBV30 to TRBJ2-6, with D possibly TRBD1 on 5 matching bases. Germline V gene lookup returns CDR1 GTSNPN and CDR2 SVGIG (reference sequence). Between the trimmed V and J ends, which lost 5 bases and 1 base, there was a span of 9 bases. CDR3 length equals 14 residues. CDR3 sequence: CAWSTGSGANVLTF. DNA for the CDR3: TGTGCCTGGTCTACAGGTTCTGGGGCCAACGTCCTGACTTTC.

J is TRBJ1-3 and V is TRBV11-2, with D maybe TRBD1 (6 bases). This CDR3 region has 14 residues. The V and J ends lost 5 bases and 8 bases respectively, with 16 bases between them. Germline V gives CDR1 SGHAT, CDR2 FQNNGV. CDR3 coding DNA: TGTGCCAGCAGCCAAGCAGGGGCGCGAGACACCATATATTTT. Amino acids: CASSQAGARDTIYF. The full variable domain, its missing parts supplied by reference TRBV11-2 and TRBJ1-3, is EAGVAQSPRYKIIEKRQSVAFWCNPISGHATLYWYQQILGQGPKLLIQFQNNGVVDDSQLPKDRFSAERLKGVDSTLKIQPAKLEDSAVYLCASSQAGARDTIYFGEGSWLTVV.

The V gene is TRBV5-4, the J gene TRBJ2-3; a possible D gene is TRBD2 (5 bases). Trimming left V 1 base short and J 4 bases short, with 13 bases between. Germline V gene data show CDR1 as SGHNT and CDR2 as YYREEE (reference sequence). The CDR3 is made up of 15 amino acids. The DNA for the CDR3 is TGTGCCAGCAGCTTGTTTGAGGGAGTATCAGATACGCAGTATTTT. Protein product: CASSLFEGVSDTQYF.

V usage is TRBV4-1 and J usage is TRBJ1-1; D gene uncertain. V gave up 1 base and J gave up 10 bases, with 10 bases separating them. This CDR3 region has 12 residues. CDR1 and CDR2 from the germline V gene are MGHRA and YSYEKL. The DNA for the CDR3 is TGCGCCAGCAGCCAAGGGAGTGGTGGAGCTTTCTTT. Its translation is CASSQGSGGAFF.

J is TRBJ1-5 and V is TRBV15; no clear D. The CDR3 consists of 16 residues. The V end was cut by 3 bases, the J end by 7 bases, with 19 bases between. The germline V gene encodes CDR1 LNHNV and CDR2 YYDKDF (reference sequence). The CDR3 protein is CATSSFKMGLDQPQHF. CDR3 DNA sequence: TGTGCCACCAGCAGCTTCAAGATGGGGTTAGACCAGCCCCAGCATTTT.

The chain has TRBV12-3 or TRBV12-4 and TRBJ2-5; no reliable D call. V was trimmed by 6 bases and J by 4 bases, leaving 18 bases between them. This CDR3 has 15 amino acids. DNA of the CDR3: TGTGCCAGCAGCGCCCCCTTTTTAAGTTTAGAGACCCAGTACTTC. It translates to CASSAPFLSLETQYF.

This chain uses TRBV20-1 with TRBJ2-5; TRBD2 matches 9 bases. CDR3 length: 14 residues. From germline, CDR1 is DFQATT and CDR2 SNEGSKA (reference sequence). The CDR3 region has the DNA TGCAGCGTTAGCGGGAGCCCGTACCAAGAGACCCAGTACTTC. This sequence encodes CSVSGSPYQETQYF.

CDR3 protein: CASRYSSGANVLTF. For the CDR3, the DNA is TGTGCCAGCCGCTACAGCTCTGGGGCCAACGTCCTGACTTTC. The chain has TRBV27 and TRBJ2-6; D gene ambiguous. The CDR3 spans 14 residues. CDR1 and CDR2 (germline): MNHEY, SMNVEV (reference sequence). V was pared by 8 bases and J by 0 bases, with 8 bases between.

The rearrangement joins TRBV27 to TRBJ2-7; D possibly uses TRBD1 or TRBD2 (5 bases each). The germline V gene has CDR1 MNHEY and CDR2 SMNVEV (reference sequence). V was pared by 4 bases and J by 3 bases, with 10 bases between. The CDR3 consists of 13 residues. The CDR3: CASSSGTNYEQYF. CDR3 DNA sequence: TGTGCCAGCAGTTCCGGGACCAACTACGAGCAGTACTTC.

This CDR3 is CASSELRPEAFF. In nucleotides, the CDR3 is TGTGCCAGCAGTGAACTTCGACCTGAAGCTTTCTTT. The chain links TRBV6-1 to TRBJ1-1, with D hard to call. This CDR3 comprises 12 residues. V gave up 2 bases and J gave up 6 bases, with 7 bases separating them. Germline loops: CDR1 MNHNS, CDR2 SASEGT.

V usage is TRBV20-1 and J usage is TRBJ1-2; tentatively, D is TRBD1 (6 bases). V lost 1 base, J lost 3 bases, and 12 bases lay in between. Germline V CDR1 and CDR2: DFQATT, SNEGSKA (reference sequence). The CDR3 sequence is 14 residues long. The CDR3 bases are TGCAGTGCTAGAGTGGGGGCGCGGGACTATGGCTACACCTTC. Encoded protein: CSARVGARDYGYTF.

V and J are TRBV4-1 and TRBJ2-2; 9 bases are shared with TRBD1. The CDR3 spans 14 residues. The J segment lost 10 bases and the V segment lost 1 base, leaving 4 bases of the junction unmatched. Germline CDR1 reads MGHRA; CDR2 reads YSYEKL. The DNA of the CDR3 is TGCGCCAGCAGCCAAGTGGACAGGGGCCAGGAGCTGTTTTTT. Translating it yields CASSQVDRGQELFF.

The chain joins TRBV15 to TRBJ2-1; D might be TRBD1 (5 bases). This CDR3 has 17 residues. V lost 0 bases and J 5 bases, leaving 17 bases between the germline ends. Looked up from germline, CDR1 is LNHNV and CDR2 is YYDKDF (reference sequence). The CDR3 reads CATSRDETETFDNEQFF. DNA of the CDR3: TGTGCCACCAGCAGAGATGAGACAGAAACATTTGACAATGAGCAGTTCTTC.

The V and J genes are TRBV6-5 and TRBJ2-3; the match to TRBD2 covers 8 bases. The V gene's germline CDR1 is MNHEY and CDR2 SVGAGI. This CDR3 is 16 amino acids long. Unmatched junction bases numbered 6, after V lost 3 bases and J lost 1 base. The CDR3 is CASSYSGTSRTDTQYF. The CDR3 nucleotides read TGTGCCAGCAGTTATAGCGGGACGTCCCGCACAGATACGCAGTATTTT.

The V and J genes are TRBV19 and TRBJ1-1; D unclear. The CDR3 is 12 amino acids. Looked up from germline, CDR1 is LNHDA and CDR2 is SQIVND (reference sequence). Trimming removed 6 bases from V and 3 bases from J, with 8 bases in between. The CDR3 DNA reads TGTGCCAGTAGCCAGAGGTACACTGAAGCTTTCTTT. Its translation is CASSQRYTEAFF.